This T cell receptor (beta chain) was obtained from a study of OX40 agonist ivuxolimab in advanced cancers. Repertoires were generated with immunoSEQ multiplex PCR, while TCRdb's copy carries only in-frame clones and drops some. The sample records about 26,000 clones, around 90% being singletons. The CDR3 extends over 18 amino acids. The genes are TRBV21-1 and TRBJ2-3; the tabulated D call, TRBD2, remains unverified against the DNA. TRBV21-1 is noted as a pseudogene. This specimen consisted of CD4+ or CD8+ T cells sorted from blood, obtained in a trial of the OX40 agonist ivuxolimab. The TCR was taken from an adult with an advanced solid tumor such as melanoma, head and neck, liver or kidney cancer. The DNA for the CDR3 is TGTGCCAGCAGCTCGAAATCCGCTTCACTTGCATGCACAGATACGCAGTATTTT. It translates to CASSSKSASLACTDTQYF.